This T cell receptor beta chain originates from a study of identical twins. Study conclusions and caveats: Memory repertoires lacked the insertion deficit that abundant cord blood beta clonotypes showed. Zero-insertion analyses could be partly confounded by invariant MAIT and iNKT cells.

The CDR3 sequence is 15 residues long. In germline, CDR1 is MNHEY, CDR2 SMNVEV (reference sequence). V was clipped by 4 bases and J by 5 bases; unmatched bases: 2. TCRdb re-derived calls from the 5' RACE reads in MiXCR, one entry per CDR3 protein. The repertoire holds roughly 290,000 distinct CDR3 sequences, with roughly 8.6% as singletons. Regarding this clonotype: No antigen is known for it.

The data were also submitted as part of a second study, on yellow fever vaccine responses in identical twins.

The sequencing input was memory (CD45RO+) T cells sorted from blood. The source is a woman between 18 and 29 years old in good health. The V call is TRBV27, the J call TRBJ2-1, with 13 bases matching TRBD2. The CDR3: CASSSGTSGDNEQFF. The CDR3 DNA sequence: TGTGCCAGCAGTTCGGGGACTAGCGGGGACAATGAGCAGTTCTTC.